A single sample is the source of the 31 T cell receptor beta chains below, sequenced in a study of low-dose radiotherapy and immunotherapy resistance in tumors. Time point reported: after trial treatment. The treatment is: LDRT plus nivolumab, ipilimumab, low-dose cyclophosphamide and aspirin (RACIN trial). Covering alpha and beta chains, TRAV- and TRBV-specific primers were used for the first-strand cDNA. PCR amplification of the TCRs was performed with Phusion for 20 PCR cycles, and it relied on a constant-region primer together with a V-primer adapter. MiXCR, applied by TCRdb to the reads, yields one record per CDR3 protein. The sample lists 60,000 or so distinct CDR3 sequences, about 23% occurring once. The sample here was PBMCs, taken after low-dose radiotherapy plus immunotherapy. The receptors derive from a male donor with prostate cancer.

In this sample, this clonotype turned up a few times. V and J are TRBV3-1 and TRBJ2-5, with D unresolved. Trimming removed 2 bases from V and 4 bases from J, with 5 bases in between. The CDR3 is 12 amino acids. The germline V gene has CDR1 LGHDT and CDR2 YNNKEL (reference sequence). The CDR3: CASSQKLETQYF. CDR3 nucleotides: TGTGCCAGCAGCCAAAAACTAGAGACCCAGTACTTC.

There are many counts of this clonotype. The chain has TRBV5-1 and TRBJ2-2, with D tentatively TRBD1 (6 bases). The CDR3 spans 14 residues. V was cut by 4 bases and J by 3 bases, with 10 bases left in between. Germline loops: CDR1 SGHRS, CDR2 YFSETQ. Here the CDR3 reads CASSPGQYTGELFF. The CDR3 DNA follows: TGCGCCAGCAGCCCCGGACAGTACACCGGGGAGCTGTTTTTT. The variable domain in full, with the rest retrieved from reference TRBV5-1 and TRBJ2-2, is KAGVTQTPRYLIKTRGQQVTLSCSPISGHRSVSWYQQTPGQGLQFLFEYFSETQRNKGNFPGRFSGRQFSNSRSEMNVSTLELGDSALYLCASSPGQYTGELFFGEGSRLTVL.

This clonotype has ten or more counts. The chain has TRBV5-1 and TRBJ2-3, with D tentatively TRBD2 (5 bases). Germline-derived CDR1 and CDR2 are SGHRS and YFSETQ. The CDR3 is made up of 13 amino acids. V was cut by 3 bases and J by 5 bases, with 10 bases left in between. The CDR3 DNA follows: TGCGCCAGCAGCTACGGACGGGGAGATACGCAGTATTTT. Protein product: CASSYGRGDTQYF.

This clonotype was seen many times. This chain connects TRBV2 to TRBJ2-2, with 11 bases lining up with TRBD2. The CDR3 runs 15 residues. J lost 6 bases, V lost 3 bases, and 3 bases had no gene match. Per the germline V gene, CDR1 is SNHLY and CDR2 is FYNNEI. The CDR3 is CASSEGSGRAGELFF. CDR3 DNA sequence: TGTGCCAGCAGTGAGGGTAGCGGGAGGGCCGGGGAGCTGTTTTTT.

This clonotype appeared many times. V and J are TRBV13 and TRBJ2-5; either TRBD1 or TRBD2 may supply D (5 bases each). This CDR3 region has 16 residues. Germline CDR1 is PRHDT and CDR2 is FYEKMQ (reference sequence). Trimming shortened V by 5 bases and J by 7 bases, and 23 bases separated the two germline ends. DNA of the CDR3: TGTGCCAGCAGCCCCCCGAGAGGGACCCTCTTTGGGACCCAGTACTTC. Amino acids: CASSPPRGTLFGTQYF.

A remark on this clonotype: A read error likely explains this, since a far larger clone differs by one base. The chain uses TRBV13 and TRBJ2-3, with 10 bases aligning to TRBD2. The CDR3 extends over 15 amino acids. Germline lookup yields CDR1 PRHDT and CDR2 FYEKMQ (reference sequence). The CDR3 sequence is CVSTGTSVRTDTQYF. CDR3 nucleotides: TGTGTCAGCACCGGGACTAGCGTTAGGACAGATACGCAGTATTTT.

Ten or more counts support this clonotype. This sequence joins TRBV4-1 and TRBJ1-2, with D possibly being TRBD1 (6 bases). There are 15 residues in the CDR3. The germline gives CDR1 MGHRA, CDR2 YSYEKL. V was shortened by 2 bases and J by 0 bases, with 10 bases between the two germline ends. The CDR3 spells CASSQHGQTNYGYTF. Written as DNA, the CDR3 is TGCGCCAGCAGCCAACACGGACAGACTAACTATGGCTACACCTTC.

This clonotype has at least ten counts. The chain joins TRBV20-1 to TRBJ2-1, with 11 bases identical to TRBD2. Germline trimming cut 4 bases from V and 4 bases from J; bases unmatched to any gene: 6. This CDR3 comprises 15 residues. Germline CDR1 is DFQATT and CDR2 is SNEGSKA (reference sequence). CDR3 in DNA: TGCAGTGCTAAACTAGCGGGAGTAAATTACAATGAGCAGTTCTTC. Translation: CSAKLAGVNYNEQFF.

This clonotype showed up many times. CDR3 bases: TGTGCCAGCAGCTTATATTGGGTCAGATCCACAGATACGCAGTATTTT. This encodes CASSLYWVRSTDTQYF. The rearrangement uses TRBV7-8 and TRBJ2-3; no reliable D call. Germline V lookup: CDR1 SGHVS, CDR2 FQNEAQ. This CDR3 is 16 amino acids long. Trimming stripped 2 bases from V and 2 bases from J, with 14 bases between.

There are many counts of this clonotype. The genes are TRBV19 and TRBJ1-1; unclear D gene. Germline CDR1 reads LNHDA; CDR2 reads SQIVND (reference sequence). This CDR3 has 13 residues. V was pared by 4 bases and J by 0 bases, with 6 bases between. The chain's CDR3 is CASSTNMNTEAFF. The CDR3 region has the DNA TGTGCCAGTAGTACGAACATGAACACTGAAGCTTTCTTT.

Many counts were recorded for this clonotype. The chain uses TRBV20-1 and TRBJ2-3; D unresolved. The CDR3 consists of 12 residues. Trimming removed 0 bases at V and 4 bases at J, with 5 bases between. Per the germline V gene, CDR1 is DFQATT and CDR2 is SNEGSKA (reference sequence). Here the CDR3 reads CSARDTSDTQYF. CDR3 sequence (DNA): TGCAGTGCTAGAGATACCTCAGATACGCAGTATTTT.

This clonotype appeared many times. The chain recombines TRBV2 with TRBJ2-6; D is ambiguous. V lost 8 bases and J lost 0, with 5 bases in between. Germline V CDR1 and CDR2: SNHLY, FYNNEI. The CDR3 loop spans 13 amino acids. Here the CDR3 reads CASADSGANVLTF. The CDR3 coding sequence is TGTGCCAGCGCGGACTCTGGGGCCAACGTCCTGACTTTC.

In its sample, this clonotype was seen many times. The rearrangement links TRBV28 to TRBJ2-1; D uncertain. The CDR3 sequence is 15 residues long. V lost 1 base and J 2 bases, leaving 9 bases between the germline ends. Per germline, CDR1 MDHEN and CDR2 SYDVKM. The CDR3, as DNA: TGTGCCAGCAGTTTATACCGGTCCCCCTACAATGAGCAGTTCTTC. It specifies CASSLYRSPYNEQFF.

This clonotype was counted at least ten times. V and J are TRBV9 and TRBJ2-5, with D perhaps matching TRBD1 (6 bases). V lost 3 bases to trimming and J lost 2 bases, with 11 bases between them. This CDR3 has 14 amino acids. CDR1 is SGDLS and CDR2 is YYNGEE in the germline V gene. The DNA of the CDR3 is TGTGCCAGCAGCGAAGGGACACTGCAAGAGACCCAGTACTTC. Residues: CASSEGTLQETQYF.

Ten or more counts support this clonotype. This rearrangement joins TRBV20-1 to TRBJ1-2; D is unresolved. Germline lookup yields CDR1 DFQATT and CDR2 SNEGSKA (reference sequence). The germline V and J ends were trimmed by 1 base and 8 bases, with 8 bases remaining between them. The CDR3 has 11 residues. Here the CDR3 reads CSARGLGGYTF. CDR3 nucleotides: TGCAGTGCTAGAGGTTTGGGGGGCTACACCTTC.

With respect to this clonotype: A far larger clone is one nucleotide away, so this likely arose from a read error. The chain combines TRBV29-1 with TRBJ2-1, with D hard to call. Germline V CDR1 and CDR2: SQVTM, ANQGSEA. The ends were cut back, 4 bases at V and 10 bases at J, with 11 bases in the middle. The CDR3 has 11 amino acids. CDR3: CSVGYAYEQFF. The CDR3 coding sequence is TGCAGCGTTGGGTACGCCTACGAGCAGTTCTTC.

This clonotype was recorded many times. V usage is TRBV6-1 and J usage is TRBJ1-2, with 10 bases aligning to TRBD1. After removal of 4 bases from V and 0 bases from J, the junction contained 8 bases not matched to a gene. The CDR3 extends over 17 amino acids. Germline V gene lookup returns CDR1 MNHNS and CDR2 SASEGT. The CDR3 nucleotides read TGTGCCAGCAGTGGGGGGACAGGGGTTAGGGCTAACTATGGCTACACCTTC. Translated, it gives CASSGGTGVRANYGYTF.

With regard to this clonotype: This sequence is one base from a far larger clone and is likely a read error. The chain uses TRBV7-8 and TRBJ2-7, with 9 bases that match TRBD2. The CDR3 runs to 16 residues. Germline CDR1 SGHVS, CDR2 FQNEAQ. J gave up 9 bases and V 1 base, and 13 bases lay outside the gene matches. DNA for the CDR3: TGTGCCAGCAGCTTAGAGGGGGGTCTAGCGGGAACAGGGCAGTACTTC. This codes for CASSLEGGLAGTGQYF.

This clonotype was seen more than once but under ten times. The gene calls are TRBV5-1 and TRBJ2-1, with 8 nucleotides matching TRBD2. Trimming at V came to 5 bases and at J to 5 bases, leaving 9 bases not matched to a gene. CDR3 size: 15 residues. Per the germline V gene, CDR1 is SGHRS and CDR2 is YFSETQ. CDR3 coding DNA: TGCGCCAGCAGTTACAGCGGGGGCCCGAACAATGAGCAGTTCTTC. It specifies CASSYSGGPNNEQFF.

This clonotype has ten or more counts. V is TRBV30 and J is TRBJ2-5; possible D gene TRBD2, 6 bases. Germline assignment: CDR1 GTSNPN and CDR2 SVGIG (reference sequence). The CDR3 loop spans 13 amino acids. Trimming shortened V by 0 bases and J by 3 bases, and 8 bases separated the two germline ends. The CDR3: CAWSVLAEETQYF. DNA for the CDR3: TGTGCCTGGAGTGTATTAGCGGAAGAGACCCAGTACTTC.

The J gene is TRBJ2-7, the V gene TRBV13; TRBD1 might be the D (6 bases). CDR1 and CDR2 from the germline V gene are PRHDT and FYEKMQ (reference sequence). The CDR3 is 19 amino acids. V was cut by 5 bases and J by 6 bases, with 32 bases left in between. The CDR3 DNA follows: TGTGCCAGCAGCGTTACAGTCTCAGGGGCTGAAGATCCAGCCTGCGAGCAGTACTTC. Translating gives CASSVTVSGAEDPACEQYF.

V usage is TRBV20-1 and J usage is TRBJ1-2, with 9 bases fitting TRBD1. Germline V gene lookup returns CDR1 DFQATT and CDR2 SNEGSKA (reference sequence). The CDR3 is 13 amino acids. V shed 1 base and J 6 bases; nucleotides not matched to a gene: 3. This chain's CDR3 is CSARARTGDGYTF. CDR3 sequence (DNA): TGCAGTGCTAGAGCTAGGACAGGGGATGGCTACACCTTC.

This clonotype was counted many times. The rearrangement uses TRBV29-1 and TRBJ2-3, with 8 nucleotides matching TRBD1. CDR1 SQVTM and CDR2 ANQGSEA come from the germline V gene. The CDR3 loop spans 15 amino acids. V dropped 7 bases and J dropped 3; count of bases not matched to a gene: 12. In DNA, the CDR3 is TGCAGCGCCAATAAAGACAGGGGAATAACAGATACGCAGTATTTT. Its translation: CSANKDRGITDTQYF.

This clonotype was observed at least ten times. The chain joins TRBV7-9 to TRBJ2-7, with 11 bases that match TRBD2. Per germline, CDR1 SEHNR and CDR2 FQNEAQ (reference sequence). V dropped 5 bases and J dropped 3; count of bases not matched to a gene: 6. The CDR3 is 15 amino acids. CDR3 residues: CASSDGGTSGYEQYF. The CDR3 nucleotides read TGTGCCAGCAGCGACGGAGGGACTAGCGGCTACGAGCAGTACTTC.

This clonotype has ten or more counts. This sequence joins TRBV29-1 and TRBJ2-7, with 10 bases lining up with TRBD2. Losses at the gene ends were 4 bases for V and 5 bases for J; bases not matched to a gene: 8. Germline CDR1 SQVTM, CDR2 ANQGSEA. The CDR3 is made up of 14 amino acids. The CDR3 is CSVGSGRAWDEQYF. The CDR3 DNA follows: TGCAGCGTTGGCAGCGGGAGGGCCTGGGACGAGCAGTACTTC.

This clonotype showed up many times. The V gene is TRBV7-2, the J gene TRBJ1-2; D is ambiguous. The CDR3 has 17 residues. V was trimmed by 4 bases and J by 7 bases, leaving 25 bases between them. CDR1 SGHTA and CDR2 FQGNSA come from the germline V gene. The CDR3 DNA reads TGTGCCAGCAGCTCGACAATTGGGGTAGGGTCTCGGGTTGGCTACACCTTC. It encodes CASSSTIGVGSRVGYTF.

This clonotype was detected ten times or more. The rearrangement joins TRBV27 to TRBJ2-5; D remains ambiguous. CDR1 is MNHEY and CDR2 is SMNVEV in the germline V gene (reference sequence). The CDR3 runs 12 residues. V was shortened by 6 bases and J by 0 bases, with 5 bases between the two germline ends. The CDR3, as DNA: TGTGCCAGCAGCCCAAACCAAGAGACCCAGTACTTC. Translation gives CASSPNQETQYF.

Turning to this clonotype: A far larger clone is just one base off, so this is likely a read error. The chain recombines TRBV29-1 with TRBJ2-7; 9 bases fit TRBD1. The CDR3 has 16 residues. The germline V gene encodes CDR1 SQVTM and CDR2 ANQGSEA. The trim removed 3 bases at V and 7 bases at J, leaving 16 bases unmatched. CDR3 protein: CSVDSGGTGRSNEQYF. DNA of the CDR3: TGCAGCGTTGATTCTGGTGGGACAGGGCGTTCCAATGAGCAGTACTTC.

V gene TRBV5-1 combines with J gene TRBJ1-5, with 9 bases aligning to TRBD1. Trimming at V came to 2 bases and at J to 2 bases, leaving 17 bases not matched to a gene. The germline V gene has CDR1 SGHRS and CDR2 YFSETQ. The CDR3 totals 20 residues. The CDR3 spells CASSLPRNITGGTGNQPQHF. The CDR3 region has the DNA TGCGCCAGCAGCTTACCACGAAATATTACAGGGGGCACGGGCAATCAGCCCCAGCATTTT.

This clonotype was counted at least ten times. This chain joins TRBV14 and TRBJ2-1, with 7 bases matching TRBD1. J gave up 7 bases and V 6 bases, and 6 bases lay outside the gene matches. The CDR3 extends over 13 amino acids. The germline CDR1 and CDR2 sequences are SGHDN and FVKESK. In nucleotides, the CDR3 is TGTGCCAGCAGAGGGACAGAGGATAATGAGCAGTTCTTC. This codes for CASRGTEDNEQFF. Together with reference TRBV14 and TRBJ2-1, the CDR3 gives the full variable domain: EAGVTQFPSHSVIEKGQTVTLRCDPISGHDNLYWYRRVMGKEIKFLLHFVKESKQDESGMPNNRFLAERTGGTYSTLKVQPAELEDSGVYFCASRGTEDNEQFFGPGTRLTVL.

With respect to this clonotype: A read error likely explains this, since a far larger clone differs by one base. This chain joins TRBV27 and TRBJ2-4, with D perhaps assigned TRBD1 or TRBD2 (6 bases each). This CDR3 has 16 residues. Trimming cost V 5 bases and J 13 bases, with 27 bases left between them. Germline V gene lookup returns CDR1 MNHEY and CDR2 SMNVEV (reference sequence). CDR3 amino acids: CASSRRQGGGLNEQYF. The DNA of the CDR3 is TGTGCCAGCAGTCGTCGTCAGGGTGGGGGGCTTAATGAGCAGTACTTC.